This T cell receptor (beta chain) was obtained from a study of T cell repertoires in cytomegalovirus infection. In the study overall: The authors relied on CMV epitopes, both recently identified HLA-C-restricted and well-studied HLA-B-restricted.

MiXCR, run by TCRdb on the reads, gives a single entry per CDR3 protein. Counted here are about 52,000 distinct CDR3 sequences, roughly a fifth occurring once; the ten biggest clones make up around 80%. Details on this clonotype: The antigen remains undetermined.

This CDR3 region has 12 residues. Unmatched junction bases numbered 4, after V lost 5 bases and J lost 7 bases. Sequences were derived from CD8+ T cells from cultured PBMCs, sampled from culture after CMV antigen stimulation. This clonotype was obtained from a human donor in good health (CMV status not recorded). Some clones in this sample may be carry-over from other donors' samples. The rearrangement links TRBV12-3 or TRBV12-4 to TRBJ1-1; 7 bases are a match to TRBD1. This CDR3 reads CASSLTGFEAFF. CDR3 nucleotides: TGTGCCAGCAGTCTGACAGGGTTTGAAGCTTTCTTT.